A selection of T cell receptor beta chains follows, all from one sample in a study of blood T cells in healthy people across ages. TCRdb independently ran MiXCR on the 5' RACE reads; one entry per CDR3 protein. Altogether 650,000 to 1,000,000 distinct CDR3 sequences are present, roughly 34% being singletons, with the ten largest covering 10% to 15%. Sequenced: blood. These receptors originate from a young man in good health. Each CDR3 is given with its conserved first and last residue. The D gene is left open where the match is weak. Size is stated for part of the rows, as once, few or many counts, or as a class when the clone is expanded.

v_call	clone_size	j_call	d_call	cdr3_aa	cdr3_nt
TRBV7-2	NA	TRBJ2-7	NA	CASSLGGLQMNEQYF	TGTGCCAGCAGCTTAGGGGGGCTTCAGATGAATGAGCAGTACTTC
TRBV6-5	few	TRBJ1-6	NA	CASGVRLSYNSPLHF	TGTGCCAGCGGGGTCCGGCTATCCTATAATTCACCCCTCCACTTT
TRBV20-1	NA	TRBJ2-1	NA	CSPRPGAYNEQFF	TGCAGTCCCCGCCCGGGGGCGTACAATGAGCAGTTCTTC
TRBV24-1	few	TRBJ2-1	TRBD1	CATSDTGGRSYNEQFF	TGTGCCACCAGTGATACAGGGGGCAGGTCCTACAATGAGCAGTTCTTC
TRBV20-1	NA	TRBJ1-5	NA	CSASQGGWSNQPQHF	TGCAGTGCTAGTCAGGGAGGGTGGAGCAATCAGCCCCAGCATTTT
TRBV20-1	NA	TRBJ2-3	NA	CSARVGRTSTDTQYF	TGCAGTGCTAGAGTCGGGAGAACTAGCACAGATACGCAGTATTTT
TRBV20-1	few	TRBJ2-2	NA	CSARRGPGELFF	TGCAGTGCTAGAAGGGGTCCCGGGGAGCTGTTTTTT
TRBV5-6	NA	TRBJ2-2	TRBD2	CASSSGGITATGELFF	TGTGCCAGCAGCTCGGGGGGAATTACGGCCACCGGGGAGCTGTTTTTT
TRBV5-1	NA	TRBJ2-7	NA	CASSWRGGTEYTYEQYF	TGCGCCAGCAGCTGGCGAGGAGGGACCGAGTATACCTACGAGCAGTACTTC
TRBV4-3	few	TRBJ2-1	NA	CASSQGGTGRGEQFF	TGCGCCAGCAGCCAAGGAGGCACAGGGCGGGGTGAGCAGTTCTTC
TRBV7-2	NA	TRBJ2-4	NA	CVSSLPSAKNIQYF	TGTGTCAGCAGCTTACCTAGCGCGAAAAACATTCAGTACTTC
TRBV6-2/TRBV6-3	NA	TRBJ1-2	NA	CASSYSKGGYGYTF	TGTGCCAGCAGTTACTCGAAAGGGGGATACGGCTACACCTTC
TRBV6-2/TRBV6-3	NA	TRBJ2-7	NA	CASLVQGNYEQYF	TGTGCCAGCCTGGTTCAGGGTAACTACGAGCAGTACTTC
TRBV30	NA	TRBJ2-7	NA	CASGRDEQYF	TGTGCCTCGGGCCGGGACGAGCAGTACTTC
TRBV6-9	NA	TRBJ2-7	NA	CASSRDNLYEQYF	TGTGCCAGCAGTAGGGACAACTTATACGAGCAGTACTTC
TRBV29-1	once	TRBJ2-3	TRBD2	CSVEGPGLAGGGPGTDTQYF	TGCAGCGTTGAAGGTCCGGGACTAGCGGGGGGCGGGCCTGGCACAGATACGCAGTATTTT
TRBV5-1	NA	TRBJ2-2	NA	CASTPRTESNTGELFF	TGCGCCAGCACACCTCGGACAGAATCGAACACCGGGGAGCTGTTTTTT
TRBV5-1	NA	TRBJ2-1	TRBD2	CASSTTSGATNNEQFF	TGCGCCAGCAGCACTACTAGCGGGGCTACAAATAATGAGCAGTTCTTC
TRBV20-1	NA	TRBJ2-3	TRBD2	CSASGLAGSTDTQYF	TGCAGTGCTTCAGGACTAGCGGGGTCCACAGATACGCAGTATTTT
TRBV11-2	NA	TRBJ2-1	NA	CASSPRRAVPAEQFF	TGTGCCAGCAGCCCAAGACGAGCGGTCCCTGCAGAGCAGTTCTTC
TRBV27	NA	TRBJ2-1	TRBD1	CASSFGDSNEQFF	TGTGCCAGCAGTTTCGGGGACAGCAATGAGCAGTTCTTC
TRBV20-1	few	TRBJ2-1	NA	CSARRVYYNEQFF	TGCAGTGCTAGAAGGGTCTACTACAATGAGCAGTTCTTC
TRBV7-9	NA	TRBJ1-2	NA	CASSETREANYGYTF	TGTGCCAGCAGCGAGACAAGAGAAGCTAACTATGGCTACACCTTC
TRBV10-3	NA	TRBJ2-3	TRBD2	CAISDLTSGNTDTQYF	TGTGCCATCAGTGATCTGACTAGCGGGAACACAGATACGCAGTATTTT
TRBV12-3/TRBV12-4	NA	TRBJ1-2	TRBD1	CASSSSGGGLGGYTF	TGTGCCAGCAGTTCGTCAGGGGGCGGGCTGGGTGGCTACACCTTC
TRBV10-3	NA	TRBJ2-2	TRBD1	CAISPTGGANTGELFF	TGTGCCATCAGTCCTACAGGGGGCGCGAACACCGGGGAGCTGTTTTTT
TRBV5-6	NA	TRBJ2-1	TRBD1	CASSDGTGVGFNEQFF	TGTGCCAGCAGCGACGGAACAGGGGTCGGTTTTAATGAGCAGTTCTTC
TRBV20-1	few	TRBJ1-1	TRBD1	CSARPPGQGANTEAFF	TGCAGTGCTAGGCCTCCGGGACAGGGTGCGAACACTGAAGCTTTCTTT
TRBV3-1	NA	TRBJ2-2	NA	CASTPKELANTGELFF	TGTGCCAGCACCCCGAAAGAACTCGCGAACACCGGGGAGCTGTTTTTT
TRBV12-3/TRBV12-4	NA	TRBJ1-4	TRBD1	CASSLLPPPGQTHEKLFF	TGTGCCAGCAGTCTATTGCCCCCCCCGGGACAGACGCATGAAAAACTGTTTTTT
TRBV12-3/TRBV12-4	many	TRBJ1-4	TRBD1	CASSSSGTGGGHEKLFF	TGTGCCAGCAGTTCCTCGGGGACAGGGGGAGGCCATGAAAAACTGTTTTTT
TRBV4-3	few	TRBJ2-1	TRBD2	CASSQDRGGLVIGEQFF	TGCGCCAGCAGCCAAGATCGAGGAGGACTAGTCATAGGTGAGCAGTTCTTC
TRBV5-1	few	TRBJ2-6	NA	CASSPQGVSGANVLTF	TGCGCCAGCAGCCCACAGGGTGTCTCTGGGGCCAACGTCCTGACTTTC
TRBV7-2	once	TRBJ1-1	NA	CASSPPGGGLNTEAFF	TGTGCCAGCAGCCCGCCTGGGGGAGGATTGAACACTGAAGCTTTCTTT
TRBV6-5	NA	TRBJ1-5	NA	CASSQTEPFGKQPQHF	TGTGCCAGCAGTCAGACAGAGCCTTTTGGCAAGCAGCCCCAGCATTTT
TRBV5-1	few	TRBJ2-1	NA	CASKSDSYNEQFF	TGCGCCAGCAAATCCGACAGCTACAATGAGCAGTTCTTC
TRBV25-1	many	TRBJ2-6	NA	CASSNRRANVLTF	TGTGCCAGCAGTAACCGAAGGGCCAACGTCCTGACTTTC
TRBV6-2/TRBV6-3	NA	TRBJ1-5	NA	CASRPRGRGNQPQHF	TGTGCCTCCCGTCCCAGGGGTCGAGGCAATCAGCCCCAGCATTTT
TRBV4-2	few	TRBJ2-7	TRBD1	CASSPLDRGRDYNEQYF	TGTGCCAGCAGCCCTCTCGACAGGGGGCGCGATTATAATGAGCAGTACTTC
TRBV10-3	few	TRBJ1-1	NA	CAITGNTEAFF	TGTGCCATCACAGGGAACACTGAAGCTTTCTTT
TRBV4-3	NA	TRBJ1-4	NA	CASSLDPGNTNGKLFF	TGCGCCAGCAGCCTAGACCCGGGGAATACTAATGGAAAACTGTTTTTT
TRBV28	few	TRBJ2-3	TRBD1	CASTTDRVPDTQYF	TGTGCCAGCACCACGGACAGGGTCCCAGATACGCAGTATTTT
TRBV6-5	NA	TRBJ1-4	TRBD1	CASSTRQGIEKLFF	TGTGCCAGCAGTACGAGACAGGGGATTGAAAAACTGTTTTTT
TRBV20-1	NA	TRBJ1-5	TRBD1	CSAPQGGDGQPQHF	TGCAGTGCTCCTCAGGGGGGCGATGGACAGCCCCAGCATTTT
TRBV27	NA	TRBJ2-1	TRBD1	CASQRDRAYNEQFF	TGTGCCAGCCAAAGGGACAGAGCCTACAATGAGCAGTTCTTC
TRBV6-2/TRBV6-3	NA	TRBJ2-2	NA	CASSYWRGNTGELFF	TGTGCCAGCAGTTATTGGCGGGGCAACACCGGGGAGCTGTTTTTT
TRBV30	NA	TRBJ2-5	NA	CAWSVHREGNEQYF	TGTGCCTGGAGTGTACACAGGGAAGGCAATGAGCAGTACTTC
TRBV4-1	NA	TRBJ1-5	TRBD1	CASSIGTGPNQPQHF	TGCGCCAGCAGCATCGGGACAGGCCCCAATCAGCCCCAGCATTTT
TRBV29-1	NA	TRBJ1-2	TRBD1	CSVGQGDYTF	TGCAGCGTTGGACAGGGGGACTACACCTTC
TRBV4-2	NA	TRBJ1-5	NA	CASSQEDWKGTGNQPQHF	TGTGCCAGCAGCCAAGAAGATTGGAAGGGGACGGGCAATCAGCCCCAGCATTTT